Below are 28 T cell receptor beta chains sequenced from a single sample in a study of breast tumors, draining lymph nodes, adjacent tissues. Axillary draining lymph nodes of breast cancer patients supplied the node samples. TCRdb itself ran the multiplex PCR reads through MiXCR, one entry per CDR3 protein. The sample holds under 350,000 distinct CDR3 sequences; about 33% are singletons and the top ten take 0.85% to 1.3%. Material for sequencing was axillary lymph node tissue. The origin of the receptors is a female donor with breast cancer. Some clones in this sample may be carry-over from other donors' samples.

This clonotype was seen repeatedly, ten times or more. The rearrangement joins TRBV24-1 to TRBJ1-2, with D unresolved. This CDR3 has 12 amino acids. Trimming removed 1 base from V and 2 bases from J, with 1 base in between. Germline V lookup: CDR1 KGHDR, CDR2 SFDVKD. CDR3 residues: CATSDLNYGYTF. The CDR3 DNA sequence: TGTGCCACCAGTGATTTAAACTATGGCTACACCTTC.

This clonotype occurred a few times. The rearrangement links TRBV11-3 to TRBJ2-2; D is unresolved. V shed 5 bases and J shed 4 bases, with 14 bases lying between them. CDR1 and CDR2 (germline): SGHNT, YENEEA. This CDR3 comprises 15 residues. The chain's CDR3 is CASSLSGPTTGELFF. In DNA form, the CDR3 reads TGTGCCAGCAGCCTCTCCGGGCCGACCACCGGGGAGCTGTTTTTT.

This clonotype appeared many times. V is TRBV5-1 and J is TRBJ2-5; D uncertain. Germline-derived CDR1 and CDR2 are SGHRS and YFSETQ. Trimming removed 4 bases from V and 1 base from J, with 5 bases in between. The CDR3 covers 12 residues. The CDR3 sequence is CASSKIQETQYF. The CDR3 DNA follows: TGCGCCAGCAGCAAGATCCAAGAGACCCAGTACTTC.

This rearrangement joins TRBV7-3 to TRBJ1-6; 9 bases fit TRBD1. Per the germline V gene, CDR1 is SGHTA and CDR2 is FQGTGA. This CDR3 is 15 amino acids long. V lost 1 base and J lost 8; bases outside the gene matches: 3. Here the CDR3 DNA reads TGTGCCAGCAGCTTAATGGGACAGGGCGATTCACCCCTCCACTTT. It specifies CASSLMGQGDSPLHF.

This clonotype occurred many times. The J gene is TRBJ1-3, the V gene TRBV11-2, with TRBD1 matching 9 bases. CDR1 and CDR2 (germline): SGHAT, FQNNGV. V lost 6 bases and J lost 3; bases outside the gene matches: 12. CDR3 length: 17 amino acids. The CDR3 nucleotides read TGTGCCAGCAGTTTCACCGGGACAGGGATAGTTGGAAACACCATATATTTT. It yields the protein CASSFTGTGIVGNTIYF.

The rearrangement joins TRBV20-1 to TRBJ2-1; D perhaps matches TRBD2 (6 bases). CDR3 length equals 16 residues. V gave up 5 bases and J gave up 0 bases, with 17 bases separating them. Germline CDR1 DFQATT, CDR2 SNEGSKA (reference sequence). The CDR3 loop is CSAGAPRGFSYNEQFF. DNA for the CDR3: TGCAGTGCTGGAGCACCTCGGGGGTTCTCCTACAATGAGCAGTTCTTC.

This clonotype was seen repeatedly, ten times or more. The CDR3 DNA reads as TGTGCCAGCAGCACAACATCCGGACTAGCGGGAGGCTTGGGGGAGACCCAGTACTTC. The encoded protein is CASSTTSGLAGGLGETQYF. The chain recombines TRBV9 with TRBJ2-5; 14 bases line up with TRBD2. The germline gives CDR1 SGDLS, CDR2 YYNGEE. V lost 4 bases, J lost 5 bases, and 16 bases stayed unmatched. The CDR3 is 19 residues long.

The chain carries TRBV7-9 and TRBJ2-2; no definite D call. V was shortened by 8 bases and J by 0 bases, with 4 bases between the two germline ends. Germline-derived CDR1 and CDR2 are SEHNR and FQNEAQ (reference sequence). The CDR3 extends over 12 amino acids. The CDR3 loop reads CASRSNTGELFF. In nucleotides, the CDR3 is TGTGCCAGCCGGTCGAACACCGGGGAGCTGTTTTTT.

This clonotype was seen at least ten times. This chain connects TRBV10-3 to TRBJ2-1, with no clear D. This CDR3 has 17 amino acids. Per germline, CDR1 ENHRY and CDR2 SYGVKD. Trimming removed 3 bases at V and 4 bases at J, with 19 bases between. The CDR3 protein is CAISDLLEGSRYNEQFF. The CDR3, as DNA: TGTGCCATCAGTGACCTCCTTGAAGGATCCAGATACAATGAGCAGTTCTTC.

This clonotype was counted many times. J is TRBJ1-5 and V is TRBV4-1; 7 bases map to TRBD1. This CDR3 spans 16 amino acids. The trim removed 3 bases at V and 4 bases at J, leaving 9 bases unmatched. CDR1 and CDR2 (germline): MGHRA, YSYEKL. The CDR3 coding sequence is TGCGCCAGCAGCCAGGACAACAGGGGCACGAATCAGCCCCAGCATTTT. Encoded protein: CASSQDNRGTNQPQHF.

As concerns this clonotype: One end of the junction is discordant with germline, which a read error may explain. The CDR3 sequence is CASSLAGLAGVSGELYF. Written as DNA, the CDR3 is TGTGCCAGCAGCTTAGCCGGACTAGCGGGAGTCTCCGGGGAGCTGTACTTC. The gene calls are TRBV7-2 and TRBJ2-7, with 13 bases identical to TRBD2. The CDR3 loop spans 17 amino acids. Germline-derived CDR1 and CDR2 are SGHTA and FQGNSA. The whole variable domain, remainder taken from reference TRBV7-2 and TRBJ2-7, is GAGVSQSPSNKVTEKGKDVELRCDPISGHTALYWYRQSLGQGLEFLIYFQGNSAPDKSGLPSDRFSAERTGGSVSTLTIQRTQQEDSAVYLCASSLAGLAGVSGELYFGPGTRLTVT.

This clonotype was seen many times. The V and J genes are TRBV4-2 and TRBJ2-2; the D is unclear. Germline CDR1 reads LGHNA; CDR2 reads YNFKEQ. CDR3 size: 14 residues. The ends were cut back, 5 bases at V and 6 bases at J, with 13 bases in the middle. The CDR3: CASSYPGVAGELFF. CDR3 in DNA: TGTGCCAGCAGCTACCCTGGCGTCGCCGGGGAGCTGTTTTTT.

This clonotype was seen at least ten times. This chain links TRBV2 with TRBJ2-1; TRBD1 agrees at 7 bases. The ends lost 6 bases at V and 6 bases at J; junction bases unmatched: 11. Germline loops: CDR1 SNHLY, CDR2 FYNNEI. This CDR3 is 15 amino acids long. The DNA for the CDR3 is TGTGCCAGCAGGGCCTCGACAGGGTTGGTCAATGAGCAGTTCTTC. The encoded protein is CASRASTGLVNEQFF.

This clonotype was observed at least ten times. This chain joins TRBV5-5 and TRBJ2-2, with 8 bases fitting TRBD2. The germline V gene has CDR1 SGHKS and CDR2 YYEKEE (reference sequence). CDR3 size: 15 residues. The junction had 10 bases not matched to a gene; V was cut back by 6 bases and J by 6 bases. The CDR3 region is CASNPGGGAAGELFF. The CDR3 DNA is TGTGCCAGCAACCCCGGGGGGGGCGCAGCCGGGGAGCTGTTTTTT. Supplemented by reference TRBV5-5 and TRBJ2-2, the full variable domain reads DAGVTQSPTHLIKTRGQQVTLRCSPISGHKSVSWYQQVLGQGPQFIFQYYEKEERGRGNFPDRFSARQFPNYSSELNVNALLLGDSALYLCASNPGGGAAGELFFGEGSRLTVL.

This clonotype was seen ten or more times. V usage is TRBV12-3 or TRBV12-4 and J usage is TRBJ2-1; D is unresolved. V lost 6 bases and J lost 15, with 15 bases in between. CDR3 length equals 11 residues. The CDR3, as DNA: TGTGCCAGCAGACAAGAACTAAAGGTGTTCTTC. Its protein is CASRQELKVFF.

The rearrangement joins TRBV20-1 to TRBJ1-2; TRBD1 is a possible D gene (5 bases). Looked up from germline, CDR1 is DFQATT and CDR2 is SNEGSKA (reference sequence). There are 16 residues in the CDR3. The V end was cut by 0 bases, the J end by 3 bases, with 17 bases between. Here the CDR3 reads CSARDRGTGAYYGYTF. In DNA form, the CDR3 reads TGCAGTGCTAGAGACCGAGGCACCGGGGCCTACTATGGCTACACCTTC.

A note on this clonotype: A much bigger clone sits one base away, suggesting this may be a read error. This CDR3 is missing its conserved last phenylalanine or tryptophan, likely due to a read error. The rearrangement uses TRBV12-3 or TRBV12-4 and TRBJ2-5, with D maybe TRBD2 (5 bases). The V and J ends lost 8 bases and 4 bases respectively, with 26 bases between them. The CDR3 length is 17 residues. CDR3 protein: CASALLRERHTRETQYL. As DNA, the CDR3 is TGTGCCAGCGCCCTTCTTAGGGAGAGACACACGCGAGAGACCCAGTACCTC.

Details on this clonotype: A read error is possible here, since a much larger clone lies one base away. This chain links TRBV12-3 or TRBV12-4 with TRBJ2-3; D gene uncertain. CDR3 length: 16 amino acids. V was pared by 7 bases and J by 0 bases, with 17 bases between. As DNA, the CDR3 is TGTGCCAGCACCACCAGCTTGAGACGTAGCACAGATACGCAGTATTTT. Its protein is CASTTSLRRSTDTQYF.

Ten or more counts support this clonotype. This chain connects TRBV12-3 or TRBV12-4 to TRBJ2-3, with D maybe TRBD2 (6 bases). The V gene lost 4 bases and the J gene lost 3 bases, with 11 bases spanning the gap. The CDR3 covers 14 residues. The CDR3 sequence is CASSSPGRTDTQYF. The CDR3 DNA is TGTGCCAGCAGTTCCCCTGGGAGGACAGATACGCAGTATTTT.

Ten or more counts support this clonotype. The rearrangement links TRBV4-2 to TRBJ2-6; unclear D gene. The CDR3 is 16 amino acids. Germline V lookup: CDR1 LGHNA, CDR2 YNFKEQ. V gave up 1 base and J gave up 0 bases, with 7 bases separating them. The CDR3 region is CASSQGPSSGANVLTF. The CDR3, as DNA: TGTGCCAGCAGCCAAGGCCCGAGCTCTGGGGCCAACGTCCTGACTTTC.

This clonotype has just a few counts. This could be a read error, since a much larger clone is one nucleotide away. The chain carries TRBV12-3 or TRBV12-4 and TRBJ2-7; D is ambiguous. The CDR3 covers 16 residues. V lost 5 bases and J 1 base, leaving 18 bases between the germline ends. CDR3 residues: CASSPPRASQSYEQYF. In nucleotides, the CDR3 is TGTGCCAGCAGTCCCCCAAGGGCTAGTCAATCCTACGAGCAGTACTTC.

On this clonotype itself: The missing conserved phenylalanine or tryptophan at the end of this CDR3 makes a read error likely. This sequence joins TRBV3-1 and TRBJ1-3; weak D call: TRBD1 (6 bases). V lost 3 bases and J 9 bases, leaving 15 bases between the germline ends. Germline assignment: CDR1 LGHDT and CDR2 YNNKEL (reference sequence). The CDR3 covers 14 residues. The CDR3 DNA sequence: TGTGCCAGCAGCCACCCCGACAGGCAGGCCACCATATATTCT. Its protein is CASSHPDRQATIYS.

This clonotype showed up just once. This chain links TRBV2 with TRBJ2-1; 14 bases map to TRBD2. The CDR3 loop spans 16 amino acids. The germline V gene encodes CDR1 SNHLY and CDR2 FYNNEI. Trimming at V came to 4 bases and at J to 7 bases, leaving 6 bases not matched to a gene. This CDR3 reads CASSVRLAGGQNEQFF. The CDR3 DNA is TGTGCCAGCAGTGTCCGACTAGCGGGAGGGCAGAATGAGCAGTTCTTC.

This clonotype was seen just once. The chain combines TRBV7-2 with TRBJ2-3; no firm D call. The CDR3 extends over 13 amino acids. CDR1 and CDR2 (germline): SGHTA, FQGNSA. V lost 5 bases, J lost 4 bases, and 10 bases lay in between. The CDR3 DNA follows: TGTGCCAGCAGCATAGAGAACCCAGATACGCAGTATTTT. It encodes CASSIENPDTQYF.

The chain joins TRBV5-6 to TRBJ2-1; D is unclear. Trimming removed 4 bases at V and 3 bases at J, with 14 bases between. The CDR3 is 15 residues long. From germline, CDR1 is SGHDT and CDR2 YYEEEE. The CDR3 loop reads CASSTVAPGYNEQFF. In nucleotides, the CDR3 is TGTGCCAGCAGCACCGTCGCGCCCGGCTACAATGAGCAGTTCTTC.

This clonotype was counted at least ten times. This chain uses TRBV29-1 with TRBJ2-3; TRBD2 might be the D (6 bases). This CDR3 has 11 amino acids. Germline V CDR1 and CDR2: SQVTM, ANQGSEA. The V end lost 8 bases, the J end lost 6 bases, and 12 bases lay between the germline ends. Here the CDR3 reads CSPGVGDTQYF. CDR3 nucleotide sequence: TGCAGCCCGGGGGTGGGCGATACGCAGTATTTT.

The CDR3: CASSKSGTGGADTQYF. CDR3 in DNA: TGTGCCAGCAGTAAATCAGGGACAGGGGGCGCAGATACGCAGTATTTT. The J gene is TRBJ2-3, the V gene TRBV2, with 12 bases lining up with TRBD1. The V gene end was trimmed by 5 bases and the J gene end by 4 bases; junction bases not matched to a gene: 7. The CDR3 loop spans 16 amino acids. Germline CDR1 reads SNHLY; CDR2 reads FYNNEI.

DNA of the CDR3: TGCAGTGCTAGAGATCGGGGGGAGGGCCCTTTCGATACGCAGTATTTT. Amino acids: CSARDRGEGPFDTQYF. V is TRBV20-1 and J is TRBJ2-3; 7 positions match TRBD2. This CDR3 has 16 residues. V was clipped by 0 bases and J by 6 bases; unmatched bases: 12. The germline gives CDR1 DFQATT, CDR2 SNEGSKA (reference sequence).